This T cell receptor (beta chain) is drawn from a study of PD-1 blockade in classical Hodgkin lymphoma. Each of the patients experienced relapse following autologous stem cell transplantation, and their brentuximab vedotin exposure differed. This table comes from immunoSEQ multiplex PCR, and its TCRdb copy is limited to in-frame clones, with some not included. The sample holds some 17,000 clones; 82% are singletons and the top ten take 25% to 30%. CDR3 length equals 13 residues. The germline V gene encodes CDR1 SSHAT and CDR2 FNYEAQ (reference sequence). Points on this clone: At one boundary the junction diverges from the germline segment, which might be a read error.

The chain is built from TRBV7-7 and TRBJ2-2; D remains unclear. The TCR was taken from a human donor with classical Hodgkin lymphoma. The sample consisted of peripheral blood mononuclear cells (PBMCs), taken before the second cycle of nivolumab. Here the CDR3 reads CASSPPRAGELFF. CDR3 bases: TGTGCTAGCAGCCCCCCACGAGCCGGGGAGCTGTTTTTT. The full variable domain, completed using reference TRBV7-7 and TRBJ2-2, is GAGVSQSPRYKVTKRGQDVTLRCDPISSHATLYWYQQALGQGPEFLTYFNYEAQPDKSGLPSDRFSAERPEGSISTLTIQRTEQRDSAMYRCASSPPRAGELFFGEGSRLTVL.